This TCR beta chain stems from a study of TIL therapy for anti-PD-1-resistant metastatic lung cancer. Study at large: By whole-exome sequencing, median non-synonymous tumor mutation burden was roughly 1.4 mutations per megabase.

The time point: pre-treatment sample, taken before nivolumab and TIL therapy. Patients were adults with stage 4 NSCLC. After removal of 4 bases from V and 1 base from J, the junction contained 2 bases not matched to a gene. This CDR3 spans 14 amino acids. The germline V gene encodes CDR1 SGHNT and CDR2 YENEEA. Sequencing used immunoSEQ v3. Here immunoSEQ multiplex PCR was the method, and the copy in TCRdb shows in-frame clones only, minus some. Altogether 30,000 to 45,000 clones are present, less than 85% being singletons, with the ten largest covering 5.7%. This sample comprised blood, obtained at baseline. The TCR sequence derives from a person aged 25 to 80 with non-small cell lung cancer. The chain recombines TRBV11-3 with TRBJ1-1; 8 bases fit TRBD1. The CDR3 here is CASSSTGANTEAFF. The CDR3 nucleotides read TGTGCCAGCAGCTCGACAGGGGCGAACACTGAAGCTTTCTTT.